This T cell receptor (beta chain) was recovered during a study of blood T cell repertoires in COVID-19. Profiled with immunoSEQ multiplex PCR; TCRdb holds only in-frame clones, not every one. The sample carries roughly 20,000 clones, 80% recorded once. This CDR3 region has 18 residues. Trimming took 3 bases from V and 0 from J, leaving 15 bases between them. Germline V gene lookup returns CDR1 LNHDA and CDR2 SQIVND (reference sequence). The chain joins TRBV19 to TRBJ1-6; D is unresolved. The sequence came from an elderly man with acute or convalescent COVID-19. Sequenced sample: peripheral blood. CDR3 protein: CASSIAGGFSSYNSPLHF. DNA for the CDR3: TGTGCCAGTAGTATCGCAGGAGGATTTAGCTCCTATAATTCACCCCTCCACTTT.